This T cell receptor (beta chain) comes out of a study of memory CD4+ T cells and cytomegalovirus serostatus. General study points: Each of 67 CMV-associated TCRbeta sequences occurred in one to five individuals.

A remark on this clone: Its antigen is not known.

CDR1 and CDR2 (germline): GTSNPN, SVGIG (reference sequence). V lost 0 bases, J lost 6 bases, and 12 bases lay in between. The CDR3 sequence is 14 residues long. Single viable CD3+CD4+CD8-CD45RO+ cells were sorted as the memory CD4+ T cells. TCRdb's table, derived via immunoSEQ multiplex PCR, lists solely in-frame clones and lacks some. The table lists 35,000 to 45,000 clones, around three quarters of them singletons, with 0.95% to 1.2% in the top ten. Sequencing input: memory CD4+ T cells from blood. This TCR came from an adult in good health and CMV-seronegative. V gene TRBV30 combines with J gene TRBJ1-5; D call uncertain. The CDR3 DNA follows: TGTGCCTGGAGTGTAATCGGGCTCGGTCAGCCCCAGCATTTT. Protein sequence: CAWSVIGLGQPQHF. Supplemented by reference TRBV30 and TRBJ1-5, the full variable domain reads SQTIHQWPATLVQPVGSPLSLECTVEGTSNPNLYWYRQAAGRGLQLLFYSVGIGQISSEVPQNLSASRPQDRQFILSSKKLLLSDSGFYLCAWSVIGLGQPQHFGDGTRLSIL.